This T cell receptor beta chain was sequenced for a study of molecular identifiers for immune sequencing clone quantification. The CD8+CD4-CCR7+CD45RA+ phenotype defined the sorted naive CD8 T cells. Germline V gives CDR1 DFQATT, CDR2 SNEGSKA (reference sequence). The CDR3 extends over 15 amino acids. V was cut by 3 bases and J by 6 bases, with 18 bases left in between. The use of previously described methods and listed TCR primers produced the bulk TCR libraries. TCRdb passed the PCR reads through MiXCR, listing each CDR3 protein once. The sample lists 85,000 to 90,000 distinct CDR3 sequences, roughly 25% occurring once.

The sequenced material came from naive CD8+ T cells from blood, with Jurkat cell RNA spiked in. Regarding subset: FACS-sorted CD8+CD4-CCR7+CD45RA+ naive T cells. The TCR originated in a human donor in good health. Some libraries in this study had Jurkat cell RNA spiked in. The chain is built from TRBV20-1 and TRBJ2-1, with TRBD1 as a possible D gene (5 bases). CDR3 loop: CSASPEDTSGNEQFF. The CDR3 region has the DNA TGCAGTGCTAGCCCCGAGGACACGTCAGGCAATGAGCAGTTCTTC.